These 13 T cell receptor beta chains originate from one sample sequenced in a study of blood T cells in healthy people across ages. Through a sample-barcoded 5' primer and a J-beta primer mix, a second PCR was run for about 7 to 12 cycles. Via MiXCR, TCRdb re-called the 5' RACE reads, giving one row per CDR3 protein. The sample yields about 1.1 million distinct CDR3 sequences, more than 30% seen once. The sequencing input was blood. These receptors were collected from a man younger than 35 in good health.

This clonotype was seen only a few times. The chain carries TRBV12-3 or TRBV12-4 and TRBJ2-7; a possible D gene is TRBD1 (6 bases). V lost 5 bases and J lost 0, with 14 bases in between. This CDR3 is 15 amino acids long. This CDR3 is CASSQTWTDSYEQYF. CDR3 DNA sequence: TGTGCCAGCAGTCAGACCTGGACAGACTCCTACGAGCAGTACTTC.

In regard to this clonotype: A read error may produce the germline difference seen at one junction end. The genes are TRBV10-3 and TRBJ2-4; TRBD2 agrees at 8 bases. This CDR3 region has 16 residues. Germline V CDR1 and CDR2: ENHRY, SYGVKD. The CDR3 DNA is TGTGCCATCGGTGAGACGGGGGGGCCGGCCAAAAACATTCAGTACTTC. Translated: CAIGETGGPAKNIQYF.

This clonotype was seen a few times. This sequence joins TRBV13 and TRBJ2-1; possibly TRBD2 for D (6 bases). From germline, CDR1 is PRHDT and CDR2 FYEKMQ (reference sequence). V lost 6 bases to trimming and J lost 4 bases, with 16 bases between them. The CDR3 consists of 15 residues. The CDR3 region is CASSFSGFRYNEQFF. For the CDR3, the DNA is TGTGCCAGCAGTTTCAGCGGGTTTAGATACAATGAGCAGTTCTTC.

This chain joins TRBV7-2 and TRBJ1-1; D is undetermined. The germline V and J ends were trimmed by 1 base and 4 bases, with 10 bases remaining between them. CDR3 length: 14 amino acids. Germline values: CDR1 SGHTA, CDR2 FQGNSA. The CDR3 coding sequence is TGTGCCAGCAGCTTAGACCAGCGAGGCACTGAAGCTTTCTTT. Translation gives CASSLDQRGTEAFF.

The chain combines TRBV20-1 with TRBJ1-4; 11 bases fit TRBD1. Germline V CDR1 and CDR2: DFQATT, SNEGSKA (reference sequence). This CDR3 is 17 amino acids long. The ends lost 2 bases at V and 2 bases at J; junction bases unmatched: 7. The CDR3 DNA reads TGCAGTGCTAGAAGGGGACAGGGGGTGGGTACTAATGAAAAACTGTTTTTT. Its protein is CSARRGQGVGTNEKLFF.

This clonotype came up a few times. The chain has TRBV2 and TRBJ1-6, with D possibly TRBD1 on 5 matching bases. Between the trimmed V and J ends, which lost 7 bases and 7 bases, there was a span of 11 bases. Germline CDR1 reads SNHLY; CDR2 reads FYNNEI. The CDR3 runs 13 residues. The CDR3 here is CASIGAVNSPLHF. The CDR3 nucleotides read TGTGCCAGCATCGGGGCAGTAAATTCACCCCTCCACTTT.

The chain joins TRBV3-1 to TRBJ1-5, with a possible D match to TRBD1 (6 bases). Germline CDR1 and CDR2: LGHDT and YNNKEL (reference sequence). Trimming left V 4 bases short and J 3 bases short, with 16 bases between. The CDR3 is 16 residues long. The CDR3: CASSPTGGQDNQPQHF. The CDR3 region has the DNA TGTGCCAGCAGCCCCACTGGGGGGCAGGACAATCAGCCCCAGCATTTT.

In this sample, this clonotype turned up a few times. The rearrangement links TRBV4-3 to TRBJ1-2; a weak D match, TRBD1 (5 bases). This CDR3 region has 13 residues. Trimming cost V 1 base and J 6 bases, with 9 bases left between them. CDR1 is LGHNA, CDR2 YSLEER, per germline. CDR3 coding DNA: TGCGCCAGCAGCCAAGTTGAAGGGGATGGCTACACCTTC. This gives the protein CASSQVEGDGYTF.

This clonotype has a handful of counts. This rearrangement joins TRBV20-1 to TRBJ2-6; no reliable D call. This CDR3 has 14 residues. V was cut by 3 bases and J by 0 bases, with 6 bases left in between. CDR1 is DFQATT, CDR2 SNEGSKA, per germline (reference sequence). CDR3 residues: CSASMGSGANVLTF. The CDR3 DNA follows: TGCAGTGCTAGCATGGGCTCTGGGGCCAACGTCCTGACTTTC.

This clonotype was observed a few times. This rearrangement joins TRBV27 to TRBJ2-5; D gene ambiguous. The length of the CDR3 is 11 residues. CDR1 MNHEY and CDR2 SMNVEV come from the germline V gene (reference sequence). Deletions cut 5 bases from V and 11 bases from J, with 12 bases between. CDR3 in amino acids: CASSALGEQYF. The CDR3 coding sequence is TGTGCCAGCAGTGCCCTCGGTGAGCAGTACTTC.

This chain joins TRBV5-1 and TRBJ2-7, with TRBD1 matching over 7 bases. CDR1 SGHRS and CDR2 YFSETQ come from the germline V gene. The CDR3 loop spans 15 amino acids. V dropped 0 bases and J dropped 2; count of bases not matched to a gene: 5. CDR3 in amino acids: CASSLGQGDPYEQYF. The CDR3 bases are TGCGCCAGCAGCTTGGGACAGGGTGACCCCTACGAGCAGTACTTC.

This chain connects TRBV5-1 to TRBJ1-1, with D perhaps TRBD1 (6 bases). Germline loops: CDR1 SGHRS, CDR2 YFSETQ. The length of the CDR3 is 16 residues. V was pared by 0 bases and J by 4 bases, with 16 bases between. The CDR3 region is CASSLAGGRGTTEAFF. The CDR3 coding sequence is TGCGCCAGCAGCTTGGCCGGGGGGCGCGGGACCACTGAAGCTTTCTTT.

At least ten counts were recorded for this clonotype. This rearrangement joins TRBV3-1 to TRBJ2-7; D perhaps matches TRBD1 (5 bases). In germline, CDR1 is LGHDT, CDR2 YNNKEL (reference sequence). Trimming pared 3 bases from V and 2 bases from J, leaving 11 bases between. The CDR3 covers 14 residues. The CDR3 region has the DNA TGTGCCAGCAGCCATATGACAGATACCTACGAGCAGTACTTC. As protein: CASSHMTDTYEQYF.